The present T cell receptor (beta chain) was sequenced within a study of cytomegalovirus exposure and HLA in healthy donors. Measured with immunoSEQ multiplex PCR; TCRdb has only the in-frame clones, and not every one. The repertoire has around 200,000 clones, 80% to 90% of them found once; the top ten carry over 0.95%. Germline V gene data show CDR1 as SGHRS and CDR2 as YFSETQ. J lost 5 bases, V lost 1 base, and 6 bases had no gene match. The CDR3 runs 16 residues. V is TRBV5-1 and J is TRBJ2-2; TRBD2 aligns across 9 bases. The source is a woman under 40 in good health and CMV-seronegative. What was sequenced was PBMCs. The CDR3 spells CASSLNSGSNTGELFF. CDR3 bases: TGCGCCAGCAGCTTGAATAGCGGGAGTAATACCGGGGAGCTGTTTTTT.